The 5 T cell receptor beta chains below all came from one sample that was sequenced in a study of response to subunit inactivated influenza vaccine. TCRdb analysed the RT-PCR reads with MiXCR anew, one entry per CDR3 protein. The sample holds hundreds of thousands of distinct CDR3 sequences; 15% to 19% are singletons and the top ten take around a tenth. The material was PBMCs from blood, obtained about 12 days after vaccination. These receptors originate from a man aged 45-65 years who received an inactivated influenza vaccine.

In its sample, this clonotype was seen many times. This sequence joins TRBV14 and TRBJ1-1; D remains ambiguous. Trimming stripped 2 bases from V and 1 base from J, with 14 bases between. CDR1 is SGHDN, CDR2 FVKESK, per germline. The CDR3 length is 16 residues. CDR3 in DNA: TGTGCCAGCAGCCAAATCGTGCCAGGATGGAACACTGAAGCTTTCTTT. Translating it yields CASSQIVPGWNTEAFF. The variable domain in full, with the rest retrieved from reference TRBV14 and TRBJ1-1, is EAGVTQFPSHSVIEKGQTVTLRCDPISGHDNLYWYRRVMGKEIKFLLHFVKESKQDESGMPNNRFLAERTGGTYSTLKVQPAELEDSGVYFCASSQIVPGWNTEAFFGQGTRLTVV.

This clonotype has a count of ten or more. The chain carries TRBV7-2 and TRBJ2-5; no clear D gene. Trimming stripped 3 bases from V and 4 bases from J, with 9 bases between. The CDR3 totals 13 residues. CDR1 SGHTA and CDR2 FQGNSA come from the germline V gene. The CDR3 DNA is TGTGCCAGCAGCTTCAACCGCCTAGAGACCCAGTACTTC. Translation: CASSFNRLETQYF. The full variable domain, rest sourced from reference TRBV7-2 and TRBJ2-5, is GAGVSQSPSNKVTEKGKDVELRCDPISGHTALYWYRQSLGQGLEFLIYFQGNSAPDKSGLPSDRFSAERTGGSVSTLTIQRTQQEDSAVYLCASSFNRLETQYFGPGTRLLVL.

This clonotype was seen many times. The V call is TRBV5-1, the J call TRBJ2-1; possibly TRBD2 for D (5 bases). The CDR3 has 15 amino acids. V was clipped by 0 bases and J by 0 bases, with 7 bases between them. The germline CDR1 and CDR2 sequences are SGHRS and YFSETQ. Here the CDR3 reads CASSLEAASYNEQFF. The CDR3 bases are TGCGCCAGCAGCTTGGAAGCGGCCTCCTACAATGAGCAGTTCTTC.

V is TRBV11-2 and J is TRBJ2-3; D may be TRBD2 (5 bases). This CDR3 comprises 15 residues. Per germline, CDR1 SGHAT and CDR2 FQNNGV. V shed 2 bases and J shed 1 base, with 10 bases lying between them. In DNA form, the CDR3 reads TGTGCCAGCAGCTTAAAGCGGCGCCGCACAGATACGCAGTATTTT. This codes for CASSLKRRRTDTQYF. The whole variable domain, filled in from reference TRBV11-2 and TRBJ2-3, reads EAGVAQSPRYKIIEKRQSVAFWCNPISGHATLYWYQQILGQGPKLLIQFQNNGVVDDSQLPKDRFSAERLKGVDSTLKIQPAKLEDSAVYLCASSLKRRRTDTQYFGPGTRLTVL.

This clonotype appeared a few times. The CDR3 loop reads CASRTSSPYPGQGVGDTQYF. CDR3 DNA: TGTGCCAGCAGAACCTCCTCCCCCTATCCGGGACAGGGGGTTGGAGATACGCAGTATTTT. The chain carries TRBV28 and TRBJ2-3; 11 bases are shared with TRBD1. With 6 bases clipped from V and 5 bases from J, the junction kept 22 bases outside the gene matches. The CDR3 extends over 20 amino acids. Looked up from germline, CDR1 is MDHEN and CDR2 is SYDVKM.